This T cell receptor (beta chain) comes out of a study of cytotoxic CD8 clonotypes in ibrutinib-treated CLL. On the study more broadly: Patients attained approximately 24 partial and 2 complete responses; at median 68 months, around 15 remained remitted while around twelve progressed.

Germline V gene lookup returns CDR1 MGHRA and CDR2 YSYEKL. Trimming took off 5 bases at V and 3 bases at J, with 11 bases between the two ends. The CDR3 runs 13 residues. Libraries were prepared by immunoSEQ multiplex PCR; TCRdb keeps only in-frame clonotypes and omits some of them. The data show about 85,000 clones, 79% seen once. The authors obtained approximately 2 micrograms of genomic DNA from cryopreserved PBMCs for TCR beta libraries. The chain is built from TRBV4-1 and TRBJ2-7; no reliable D call. This TCR derives from a human donor with chronic lymphocytic leukemia. This material consisted of PBMCs, taken after 12 months of ibrutinib treatment. The chain's CDR3 is CASSYGPGYEQYF. The CDR3 bases are TGCGCCAGCAGCTATGGTCCAGGCTACGAGCAGTACTTC.